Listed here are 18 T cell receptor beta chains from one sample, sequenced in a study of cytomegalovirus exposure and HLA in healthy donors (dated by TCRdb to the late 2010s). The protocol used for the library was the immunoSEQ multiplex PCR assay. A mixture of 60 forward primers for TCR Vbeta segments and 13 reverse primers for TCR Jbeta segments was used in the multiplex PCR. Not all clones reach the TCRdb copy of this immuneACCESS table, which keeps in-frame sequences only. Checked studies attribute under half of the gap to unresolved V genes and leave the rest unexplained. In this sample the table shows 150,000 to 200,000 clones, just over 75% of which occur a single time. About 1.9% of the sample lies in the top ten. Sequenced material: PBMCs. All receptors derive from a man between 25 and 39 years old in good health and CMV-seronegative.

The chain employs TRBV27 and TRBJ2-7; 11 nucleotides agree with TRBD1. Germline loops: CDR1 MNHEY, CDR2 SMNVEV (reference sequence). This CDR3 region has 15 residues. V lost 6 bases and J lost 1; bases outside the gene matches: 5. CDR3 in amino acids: CASRPGTGGSYEQYF. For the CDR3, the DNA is TGTGCCAGCAGGCCCGGGACAGGGGGGTCCTACGAGCAGTACTTC.

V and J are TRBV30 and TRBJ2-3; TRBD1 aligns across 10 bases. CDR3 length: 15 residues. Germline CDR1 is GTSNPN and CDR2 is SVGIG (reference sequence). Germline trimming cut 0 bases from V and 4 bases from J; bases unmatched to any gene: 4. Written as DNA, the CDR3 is TGTGCCTGGAGTGTACTAGGGACAGGGGCAGATACGCAGTATTTT. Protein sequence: CAWSVLGTGADTQYF.

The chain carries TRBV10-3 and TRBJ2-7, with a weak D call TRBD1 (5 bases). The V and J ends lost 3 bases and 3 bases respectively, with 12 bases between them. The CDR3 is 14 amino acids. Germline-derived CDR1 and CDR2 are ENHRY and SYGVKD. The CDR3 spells CAISDPGKGYEQYF. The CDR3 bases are TGTGCCATCAGTGATCCAGGGAAGGGCTACGAGCAGTACTTC.

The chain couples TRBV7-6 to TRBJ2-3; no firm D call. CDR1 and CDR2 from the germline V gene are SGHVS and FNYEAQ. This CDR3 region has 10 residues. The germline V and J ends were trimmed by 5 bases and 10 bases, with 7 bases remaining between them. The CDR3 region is CASSTTPQYF. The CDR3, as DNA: TGTGCCAGCAGCACCACACCGCAGTATTTT. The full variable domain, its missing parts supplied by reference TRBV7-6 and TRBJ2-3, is GAGVSQSPRYKVTKRGQDVALRCDPISGHVSLYWYRQALGQGPEFLTYFNYEAQQDKSGLPNDRFSAERPEGSISTLTIQRTEQRDSAMYRCASSTTPQYFGPGTRLTVL.

The CDR3 is CASSQGNSNQPQHF. The CDR3 bases are TGTGCCAGCAGCCAGGGGAATAGCAATCAGCCCCAGCATTTT. The J gene is TRBJ1-5, the V gene TRBV6-6, with D possibly being TRBD1 (6 bases). The germline CDR1 and CDR2 sequences are MNHNY and SVGAGI (reference sequence). Trimming removed 6 bases from V and 0 bases from J, with 9 bases in between. The CDR3 runs to 14 residues.

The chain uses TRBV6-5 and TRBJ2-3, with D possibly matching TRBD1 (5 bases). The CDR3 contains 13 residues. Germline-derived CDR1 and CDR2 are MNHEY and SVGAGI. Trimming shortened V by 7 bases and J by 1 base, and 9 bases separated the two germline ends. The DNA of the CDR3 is TGTGCCAGCAAGACGACAGGCACAGATACGCAGTATTTT. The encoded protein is CASKTTGTDTQYF.

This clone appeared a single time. The chain's CDR3 is CASSSQGAEAFF. CDR3 coding DNA: TGTGCCAGCAGCTCGCAGGGCGCTGAAGCTTTCTTT. V usage is TRBV7-6 and J usage is TRBJ1-1; a weak D match, TRBD1 (5 bases). The germline V and J ends were trimmed by 4 bases and 6 bases, with 9 bases remaining between them. Germline assignment: CDR1 SGHVS and CDR2 FNYEAQ. This CDR3 is 12 amino acids long.

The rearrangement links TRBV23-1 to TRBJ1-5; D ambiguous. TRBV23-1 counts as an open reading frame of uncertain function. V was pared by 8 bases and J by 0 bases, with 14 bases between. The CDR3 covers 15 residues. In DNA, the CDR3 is TGCGCCAGCGGCACCCCCCGATATAGCAATCAGCCCCAGCATTTT. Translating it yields CASGTPRYSNQPQHF.

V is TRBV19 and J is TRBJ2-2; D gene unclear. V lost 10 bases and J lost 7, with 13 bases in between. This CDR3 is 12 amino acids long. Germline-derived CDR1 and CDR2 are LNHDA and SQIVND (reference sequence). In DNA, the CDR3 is TGTGCCACCCGGTGGGCAGTCGGGGAGCTGTTTTTT. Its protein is CATRWAVGELFF.

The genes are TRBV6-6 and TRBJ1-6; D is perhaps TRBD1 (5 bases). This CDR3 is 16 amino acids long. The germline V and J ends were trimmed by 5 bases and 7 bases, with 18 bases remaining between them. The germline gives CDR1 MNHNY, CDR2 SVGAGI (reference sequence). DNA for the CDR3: TGTGCCAGCAGTCACGATGGGGGGTCTGACAATTCACCCCTCCACTTT. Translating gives CASSHDGGSDNSPLHF.

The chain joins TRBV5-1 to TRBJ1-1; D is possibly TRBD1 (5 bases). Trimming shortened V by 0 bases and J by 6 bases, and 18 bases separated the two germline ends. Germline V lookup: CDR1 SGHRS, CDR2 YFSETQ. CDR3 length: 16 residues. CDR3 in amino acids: CASSLGGEANQAEAFF. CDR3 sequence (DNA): TGCGCCAGCAGCTTGGGGGGGGAAGCCAATCAGGCTGAAGCTTTCTTT.

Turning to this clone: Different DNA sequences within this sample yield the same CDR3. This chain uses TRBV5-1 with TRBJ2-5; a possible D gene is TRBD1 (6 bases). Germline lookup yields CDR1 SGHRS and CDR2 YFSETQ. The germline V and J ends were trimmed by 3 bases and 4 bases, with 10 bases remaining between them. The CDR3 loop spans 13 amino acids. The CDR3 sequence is CASSSTGLETQYF. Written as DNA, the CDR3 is TGCGCCAGCAGCTCTACAGGGTTAGAGACCCAGTACTTC.

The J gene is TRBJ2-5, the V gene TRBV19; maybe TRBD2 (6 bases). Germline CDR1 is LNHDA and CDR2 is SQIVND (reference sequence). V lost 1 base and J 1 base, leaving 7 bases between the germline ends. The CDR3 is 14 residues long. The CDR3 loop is CASSIVGGQETQYF. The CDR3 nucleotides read TGTGCCAGTAGTATAGTGGGGGGCCAAGAGACCCAGTACTTC.

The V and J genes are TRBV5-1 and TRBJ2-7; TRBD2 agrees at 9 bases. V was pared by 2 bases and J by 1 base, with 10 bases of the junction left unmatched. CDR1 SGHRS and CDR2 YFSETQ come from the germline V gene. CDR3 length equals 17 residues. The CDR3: CASSFSGSQRGSYEQYF. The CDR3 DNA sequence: TGCGCCAGCAGCTTTAGCGGGAGTCAACGGGGGTCCTACGAGCAGTACTTC.

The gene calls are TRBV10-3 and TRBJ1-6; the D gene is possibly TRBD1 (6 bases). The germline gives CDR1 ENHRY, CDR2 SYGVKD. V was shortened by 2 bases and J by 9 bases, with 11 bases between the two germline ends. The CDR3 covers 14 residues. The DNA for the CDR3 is TGTGCCATCAGTGAGCCCCAACAGGGTTCACCCCTCCACTTT. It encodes CAISEPQQGSPLHF.

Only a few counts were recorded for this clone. The CDR3 coding sequence is TGTGCCAGTAGTACCGACCCGGGACTAGTGACAGATACGCAGTATTTT. Translating gives CASSTDPGLVTDTQYF. The chain carries TRBV19 and TRBJ2-3; 8 positions agree with TRBD2. V dropped 4 bases and J dropped 3; count of bases not matched to a gene: 9. CDR1 and CDR2 from the germline V gene are LNHDA and SQIVND (reference sequence). This CDR3 spans 16 amino acids.

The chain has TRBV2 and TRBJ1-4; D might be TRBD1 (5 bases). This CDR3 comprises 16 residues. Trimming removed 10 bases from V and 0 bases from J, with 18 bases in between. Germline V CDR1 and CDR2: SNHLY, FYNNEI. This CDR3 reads CATDRDSQPTNEKLFF. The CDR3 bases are TGTGCCACCGACCGGGACTCACAGCCAACTAATGAAAAACTGTTTTTT.

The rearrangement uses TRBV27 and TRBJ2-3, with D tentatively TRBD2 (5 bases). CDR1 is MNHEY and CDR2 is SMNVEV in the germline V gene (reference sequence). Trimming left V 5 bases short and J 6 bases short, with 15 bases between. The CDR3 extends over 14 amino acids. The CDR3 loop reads CASSNLAGVDTQYF. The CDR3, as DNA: TGTGCCAGCAGTAACCTAGCCGGCGTGGATACGCAGTATTTT.